The subject of this entry is one T cell receptor (beta chain). The record originates from a study of glioma-infiltrating T cells after dendritic cell vaccination. The PCR used 60 V beta and 13 J beta primers. Method: immunoSEQ multiplex PCR; TCRdb's copy keeps in-frame clones and lacks some. The sample shows approximately 90,000 clones, over 75% of them seen only once. Isocitrate dehydrogenase mutation was absent in all glioblastoma patients. This CDR3 region has 16 residues. V shed 3 bases, J shed 1 base, and the junction held 7 bases outside the gene matches. Germline CDR1 and CDR2: KGHSH and LQKENI.

The receptor was derived from a human donor with glioblastoma. This sequence joins TRBV18 and TRBJ1-1; TRBD1 matches at 8 bases. Sequencing was performed on blood, taken before dendritic cell vaccination. The CDR3 spells CASSPGRGQANTEAFF. The CDR3 DNA reads as TGTGCCAGCTCACCGGGCAGGGGGCAGGCGAACACTGAAGCTTTCTTT.